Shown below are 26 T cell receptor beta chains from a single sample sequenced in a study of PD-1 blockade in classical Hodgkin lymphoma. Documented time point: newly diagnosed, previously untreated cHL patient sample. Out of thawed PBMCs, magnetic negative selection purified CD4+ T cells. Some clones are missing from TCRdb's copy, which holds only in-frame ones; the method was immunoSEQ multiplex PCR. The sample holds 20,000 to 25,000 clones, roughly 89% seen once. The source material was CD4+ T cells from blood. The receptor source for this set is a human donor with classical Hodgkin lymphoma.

CDR3 nucleotides: TGTGCCAGCAGCTTGGGTAGGGATGAGCAGTTCTTC. Amino acids: CASSLGRDEQFF. The gene calls are TRBV5-6 and TRBJ2-1; D gene ambiguous. Germline CDR1 is SGHDT and CDR2 is YYEEEE. V was clipped by 0 bases and J by 8 bases, with 6 bases between them. The CDR3 has 12 residues.

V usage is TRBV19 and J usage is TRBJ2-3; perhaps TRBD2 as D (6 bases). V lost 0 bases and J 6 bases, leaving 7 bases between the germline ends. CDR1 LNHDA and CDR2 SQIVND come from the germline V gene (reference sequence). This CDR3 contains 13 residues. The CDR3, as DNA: TGTGCCAGTAGTATAGATCGGGGGGATACGCAGTATTTT. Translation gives CASSIDRGDTQYF.

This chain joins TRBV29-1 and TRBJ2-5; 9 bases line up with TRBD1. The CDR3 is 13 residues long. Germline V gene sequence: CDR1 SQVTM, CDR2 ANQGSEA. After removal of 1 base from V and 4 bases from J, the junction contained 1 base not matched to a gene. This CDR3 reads CSVEGTGAETQYF. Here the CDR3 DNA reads TGCAGCGTTGAAGGGACAGGGGCAGAGACCCAGTACTTC.

CDR3 bases: TGTGCCTGGAGTGTACGTAAAGGGAACGAGCAGTACTTC. It specifies CAWSVRKGNEQYF. The rearrangement joins TRBV30 to TRBJ2-7; D is ambiguous. The CDR3 covers 13 residues. The V end was cut by 0 bases, the J end by 5 bases, with 11 bases between. Germline loops: CDR1 GTSNPN, CDR2 SVGIG (reference sequence).

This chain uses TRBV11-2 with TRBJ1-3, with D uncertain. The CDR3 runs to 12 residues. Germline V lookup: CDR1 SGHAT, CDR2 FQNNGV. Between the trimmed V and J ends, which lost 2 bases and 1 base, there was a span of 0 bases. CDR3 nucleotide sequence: TGTGCCAGCAGCTTATCTGGAAACACCATATATTTT. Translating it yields CASSLSGNTIYF.

The CDR3 sequence is CASSLTLAGVGEQYF. In nucleotides, the CDR3 is TGTGCCAGCAGCTTAACCCTAGCGGGGGTGGGCGAGCAGTACTTC. This chain connects TRBV7-2 to TRBJ2-7; the match to TRBD2 covers 10 bases. Germline assignment: CDR1 SGHTA and CDR2 FQGNSA. The CDR3 length is 15 residues. With V trimmed by 2 bases and J by 6 bases, 7 bases remained unmatched. Full variable domain (remainder filled in from reference TRBV7-2 and TRBJ2-7): GAGVSQSPSNKVTEKGKDVELRCDPISGHTALYWYRQSLGQGLEFLIYFQGNSAPDKSGLPSDRFSAERTGGSVSTLTIQRTQQEDSAVYLCASSLTLAGVGEQYFGPGTRLTVT.

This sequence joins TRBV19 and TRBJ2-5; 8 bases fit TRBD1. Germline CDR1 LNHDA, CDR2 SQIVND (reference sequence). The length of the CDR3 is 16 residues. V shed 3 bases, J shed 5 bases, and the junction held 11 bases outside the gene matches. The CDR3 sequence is CASSIWGGRTGETQYF. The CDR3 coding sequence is TGTGCCAGTAGTATTTGGGGCGGCCGGACAGGGGAGACCCAGTACTTC.

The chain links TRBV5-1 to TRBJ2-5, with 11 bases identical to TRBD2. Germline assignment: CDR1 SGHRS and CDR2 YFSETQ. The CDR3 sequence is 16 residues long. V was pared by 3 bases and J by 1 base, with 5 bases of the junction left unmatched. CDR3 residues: CASSWGTSGPQETQYF. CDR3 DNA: TGCGCCAGCAGCTGGGGGACTAGCGGCCCCCAAGAGACCCAGTACTTC.

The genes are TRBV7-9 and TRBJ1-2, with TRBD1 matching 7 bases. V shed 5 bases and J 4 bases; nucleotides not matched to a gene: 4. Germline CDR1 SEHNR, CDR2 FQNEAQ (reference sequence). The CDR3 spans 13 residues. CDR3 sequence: CASSRGQAYGYTF. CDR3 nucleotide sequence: TGTGCCAGCAGCCGTGGACAGGCCTATGGCTACACCTTC.

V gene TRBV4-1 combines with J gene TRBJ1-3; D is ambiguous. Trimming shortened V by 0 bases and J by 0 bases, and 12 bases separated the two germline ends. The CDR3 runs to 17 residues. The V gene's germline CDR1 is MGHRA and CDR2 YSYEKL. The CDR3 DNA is TGCGCCAGCAGCCAAGATGACGGACGTTACTCTGGAAACACCATATATTTT. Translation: CASSQDDGRYSGNTIYF.

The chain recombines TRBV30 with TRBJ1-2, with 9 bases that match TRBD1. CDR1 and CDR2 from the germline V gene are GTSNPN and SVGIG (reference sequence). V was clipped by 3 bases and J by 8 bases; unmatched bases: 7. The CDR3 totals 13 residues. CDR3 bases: TGTGCCTGGAGGCCGGGACAGGGCTACGGCTACACCTTC. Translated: CAWRPGQGYGYTF.

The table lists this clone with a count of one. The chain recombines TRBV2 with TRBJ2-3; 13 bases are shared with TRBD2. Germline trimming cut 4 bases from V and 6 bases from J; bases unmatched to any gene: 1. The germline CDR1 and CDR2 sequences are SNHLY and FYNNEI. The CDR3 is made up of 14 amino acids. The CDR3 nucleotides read TGTGCCAGCAGTGGGGGACTAGCGGGGGATACGCAGTATTTT. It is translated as CASSGGLAGDTQYF.

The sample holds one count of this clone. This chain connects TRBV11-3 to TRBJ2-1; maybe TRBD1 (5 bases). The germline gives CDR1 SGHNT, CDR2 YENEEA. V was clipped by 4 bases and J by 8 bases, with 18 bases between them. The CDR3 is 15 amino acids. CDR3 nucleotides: TGTGCCAGCAGCTCTGGGGCGCAGGCATTGGATGAGCAGTTCTTC. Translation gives CASSSGAQALDEQFF. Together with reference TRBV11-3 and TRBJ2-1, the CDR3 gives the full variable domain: EAGVVQSPRYKIIEKKQPVAFWCNPISGHNTLYWYLQNLGQGPELLIRYENEEAVDDSQLPKDRFSAERLKGVDSTLKIQPAELGDSAVYLCASSSGAQALDEQFFGPGTRLTVL.

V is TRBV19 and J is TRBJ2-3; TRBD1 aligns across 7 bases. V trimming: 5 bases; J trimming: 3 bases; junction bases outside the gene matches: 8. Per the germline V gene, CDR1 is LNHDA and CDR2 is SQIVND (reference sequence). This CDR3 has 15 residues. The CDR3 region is CASSSRGTGTDTQYF. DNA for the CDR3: TGTGCCAGTAGTTCCAGGGGGACGGGTACAGATACGCAGTATTTT.

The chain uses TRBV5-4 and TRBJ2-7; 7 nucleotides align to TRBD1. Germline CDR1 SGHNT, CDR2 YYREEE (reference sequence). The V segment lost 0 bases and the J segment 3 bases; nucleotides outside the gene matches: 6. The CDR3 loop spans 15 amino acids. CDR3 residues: CASSLETGTFYEQYF. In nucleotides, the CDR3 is TGTGCCAGCAGCTTGGAGACAGGGACCTTCTACGAGCAGTACTTC. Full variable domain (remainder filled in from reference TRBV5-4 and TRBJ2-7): ETGVTQSPTHLIKTRGQQVTLRCSSQSGHNTVSWYQQALGQGPQFIFQYYREEENGRGNFPPRFSGLQFPNYSSELNVNALELDDSALYLCASSLETGTFYEQYFGPGTRLTVT.

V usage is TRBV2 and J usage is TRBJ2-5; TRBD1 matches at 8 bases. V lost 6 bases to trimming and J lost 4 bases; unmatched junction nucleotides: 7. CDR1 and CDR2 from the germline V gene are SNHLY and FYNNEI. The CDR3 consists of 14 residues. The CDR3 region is CASRLDRAAETQYF. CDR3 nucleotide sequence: TGTGCCAGCAGGTTGGACAGGGCCGCAGAGACCCAGTACTTC. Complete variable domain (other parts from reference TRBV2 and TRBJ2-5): EPEVTQTPSHQVTQMGQEVILRCVPISNHLYFYWYRQILGQKVEFLVSFYNNEISEKSEIFDDQFSVERPDGSNFTLKIRSTKLEDSAMYFCASRLDRAAETQYFGPGTRLLVL.

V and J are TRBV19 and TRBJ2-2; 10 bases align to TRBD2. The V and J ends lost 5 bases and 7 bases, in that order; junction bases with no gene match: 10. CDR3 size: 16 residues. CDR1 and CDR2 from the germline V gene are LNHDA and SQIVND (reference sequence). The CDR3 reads CASSPPAGGLDGELFF. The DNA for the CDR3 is TGTGCCAGTAGTCCCCCAGCGGGGGGGCTTGACGGGGAGCTGTTTTTT.

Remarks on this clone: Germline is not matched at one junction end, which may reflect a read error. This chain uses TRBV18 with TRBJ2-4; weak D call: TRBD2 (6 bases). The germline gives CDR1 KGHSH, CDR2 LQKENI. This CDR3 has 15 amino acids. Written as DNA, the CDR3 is TGTGCCAGCTCGCCACAGACTAGAAGCGGAAACATTCAGTACTTC. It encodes CASSPQTRSGNIQYF.

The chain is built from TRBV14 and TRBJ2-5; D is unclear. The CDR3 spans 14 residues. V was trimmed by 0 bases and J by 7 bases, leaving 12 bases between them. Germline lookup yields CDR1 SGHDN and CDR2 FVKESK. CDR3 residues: CASSQDFGVRTQYF. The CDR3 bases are TGTGCCAGCAGCCAAGATTTTGGTGTGAGGACCCAGTACTTC.

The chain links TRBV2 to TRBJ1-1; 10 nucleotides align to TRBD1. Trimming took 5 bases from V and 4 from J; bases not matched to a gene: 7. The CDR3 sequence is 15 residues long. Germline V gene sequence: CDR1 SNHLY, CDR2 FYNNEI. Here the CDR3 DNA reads TGTGCCAGCAGTCCTCGACAGGGGGCGCGCACTGAAGCTTTCTTT. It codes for CASSPRQGARTEAFF. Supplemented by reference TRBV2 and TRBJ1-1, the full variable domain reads EPEVTQTPSHQVTQMGQEVILRCVPISNHLYFYWYRQILGQKVEFLVSFYNNEISEKSEIFDDQFSVERPDGSNFTLKIRSTKLEDSAMYFCASSPRQGARTEAFFGQGTRLTVV.

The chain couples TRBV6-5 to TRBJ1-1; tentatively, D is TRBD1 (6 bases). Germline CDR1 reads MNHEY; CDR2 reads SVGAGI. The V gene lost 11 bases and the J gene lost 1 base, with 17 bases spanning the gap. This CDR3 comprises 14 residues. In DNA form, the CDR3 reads TGTGCCGCGGGGGCAGCCGCGTCGAACACTGAAGCTTTCTTT. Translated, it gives CAAGAAASNTEAFF.

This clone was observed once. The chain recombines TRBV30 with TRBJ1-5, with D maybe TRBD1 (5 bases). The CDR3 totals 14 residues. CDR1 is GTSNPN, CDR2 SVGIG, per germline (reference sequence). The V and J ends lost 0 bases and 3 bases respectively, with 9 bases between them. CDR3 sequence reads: CAWSVQVTNQPQHF. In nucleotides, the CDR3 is TGTGCCTGGAGTGTACAGGTTACCAATCAGCCCCAGCATTTT.

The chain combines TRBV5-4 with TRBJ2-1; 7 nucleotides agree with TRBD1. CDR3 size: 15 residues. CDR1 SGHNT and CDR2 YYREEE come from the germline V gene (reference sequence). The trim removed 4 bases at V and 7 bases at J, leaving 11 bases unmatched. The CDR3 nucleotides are TGTGCCAGCAGCCCGAGACAGGGCGTGGGTAATGAGCAGTTCTTC. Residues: CASSPRQGVGNEQFF.

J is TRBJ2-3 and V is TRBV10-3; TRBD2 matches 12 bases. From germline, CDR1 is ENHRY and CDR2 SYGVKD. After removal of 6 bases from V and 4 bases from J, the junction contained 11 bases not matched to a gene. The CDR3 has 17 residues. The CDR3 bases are TGTGCCATCAGCGCGGGCACTAGCGGGGGGTTCGCAGATACGCAGTATTTT. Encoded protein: CAISAGTSGGFADTQYF.

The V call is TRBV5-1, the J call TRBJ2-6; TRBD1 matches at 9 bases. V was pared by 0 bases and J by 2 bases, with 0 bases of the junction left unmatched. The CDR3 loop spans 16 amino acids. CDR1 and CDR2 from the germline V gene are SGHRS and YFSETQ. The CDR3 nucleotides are TGCGCCAGCAGCTTGGGACAGGGGGCTGGGGCCAACGTCCTGACTTTC. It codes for CASSLGQGAGANVLTF.

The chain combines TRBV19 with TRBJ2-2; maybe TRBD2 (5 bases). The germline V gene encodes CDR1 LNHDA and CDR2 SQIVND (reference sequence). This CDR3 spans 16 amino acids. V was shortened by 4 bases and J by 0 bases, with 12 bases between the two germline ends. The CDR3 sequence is CASSRMAGANTGELFF. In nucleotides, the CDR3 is TGTGCCAGTAGTAGAATGGCGGGCGCGAACACCGGGGAGCTGTTTTTT.